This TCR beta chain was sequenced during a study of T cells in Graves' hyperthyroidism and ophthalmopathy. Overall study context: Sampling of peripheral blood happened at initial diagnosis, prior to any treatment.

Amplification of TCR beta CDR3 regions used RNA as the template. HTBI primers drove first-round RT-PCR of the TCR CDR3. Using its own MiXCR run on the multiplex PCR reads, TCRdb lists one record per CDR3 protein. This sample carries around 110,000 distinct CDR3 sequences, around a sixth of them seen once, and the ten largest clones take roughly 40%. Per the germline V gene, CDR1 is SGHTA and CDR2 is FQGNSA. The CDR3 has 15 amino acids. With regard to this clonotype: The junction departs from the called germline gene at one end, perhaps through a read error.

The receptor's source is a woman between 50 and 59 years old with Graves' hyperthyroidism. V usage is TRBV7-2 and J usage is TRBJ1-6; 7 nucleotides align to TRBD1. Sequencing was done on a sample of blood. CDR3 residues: CACSYTGTDNSPLHF. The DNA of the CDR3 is TGTGCCTGCAGCTACACCGGGACAGATAATTCACCCCTCCACTTT.